The clone carrying this T cell receptor beta chain has a handful of counts. Its specificity is unknown. The data were obtained in a study of CD8 T cells in ankylosing spondylitis. Trimming shortened V by 2 bases and J by 3 bases, and 17 bases separated the two germline ends. This CDR3 has 16 residues. CDR1 and CDR2 from the germline V gene are SGHAT and FQNNGV. TCRdb passed the 5' RACE reads through MiXCR, listing each CDR3 protein once. In the table there are under 300,000 distinct CDR3 sequences, more than 15% of which are singletons. Broader study findings: Roughly eight highly homologous variants made up a TCR beta motif that seemed to typify ankylosing spondylitis blood.

This clonotype originated in a male donor with ankylosing spondylitis or in good health (not recorded which). Input material: blood, either unsorted or a sorted T cell fraction (not recorded which). J is TRBJ2-7 and V is TRBV11-2; the D call may be TRBD1 or TRBD2 (5 bases each). As DNA, the CDR3 is TGTGCCAGCAGCTTATTGGGACGGAGGACCGTCTACGAGCAGTACTTC. Protein sequence: CASSLLGRRTVYEQYF.